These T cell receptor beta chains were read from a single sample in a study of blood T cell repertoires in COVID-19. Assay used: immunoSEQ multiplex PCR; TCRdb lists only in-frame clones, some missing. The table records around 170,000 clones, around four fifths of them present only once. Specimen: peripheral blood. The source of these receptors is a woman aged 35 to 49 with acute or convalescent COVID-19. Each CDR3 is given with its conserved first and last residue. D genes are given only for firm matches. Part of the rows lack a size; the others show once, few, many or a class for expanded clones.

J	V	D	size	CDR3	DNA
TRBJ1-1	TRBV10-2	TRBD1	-	CASSPSGGRTEAFF	TGCGCCAGCAGCCCATCAGGGGGTCGGACTGAAGCTTTCTTT
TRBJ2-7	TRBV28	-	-	CASSFSVSGQYF	TGTGCCAGCAGTTTCTCGGTTTCGGGACAGTACTTC
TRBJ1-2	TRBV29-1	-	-	CSVARTDYGYTF	TGCAGCGTTGCGAGGACAGACTATGGCTACACCTTC
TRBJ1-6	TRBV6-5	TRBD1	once	CASSYGQAVKSPLHF	TGTGCCAGCAGTTACGGACAGGCGGTCAAGTCACCCCTCCACTTT
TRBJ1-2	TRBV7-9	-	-	CASSLVASSYGYTF	TGTGCCAGCAGCTTAGTAGCGTCCAGCTATGGCTACACCTTC
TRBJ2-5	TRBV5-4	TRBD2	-	CASSFRLAGGQETQYF	TGTGCCAGCAGCTTTAGGCTAGCGGGGGGACAAGAGACCCAGTACTTC
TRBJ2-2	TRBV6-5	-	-	CASSLRQGGTGELFF	TGTGCCAGCAGTTTAAGGCAGGGTGGCACCGGGGAGCTGTTTTTT
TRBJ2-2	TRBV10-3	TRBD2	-	CAIGLAGTGELFF	TGTGCCATCGGACTAGCGGGGACCGGGGAGCTGTTTTTT
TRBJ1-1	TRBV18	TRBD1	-	CASSTSYRGNTEAFF	TGTGCCAGCTCAACGAGCTACAGGGGGAACACTGAAGCTTTCTTT
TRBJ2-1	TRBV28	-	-	CASSLVGEDLPPFRLSEQFF	TGTGCCAGCAGTTTAGTTGGAGAAGACCTACCACCCTTCCGGCTAAGTGAGCAGTTCTTC
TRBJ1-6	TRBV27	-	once	CASSLFPDRVNSPLHF	TGTGCCAGCAGTTTATTCCCCGACAGAGTAAATTCACCCCTCCACTTT
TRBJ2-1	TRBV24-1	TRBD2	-	CATIAGGINNEQFF	TGTGCCACCATAGCGGGAGGGATTAACAATGAGCAGTTCTTC
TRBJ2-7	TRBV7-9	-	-	CASSSTGGVYEQYF	TGTGCCAGCAGCAGCACAGGTGGGGTTTACGAGCAGTACTTC
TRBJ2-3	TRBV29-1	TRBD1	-	CSVVGQGATDTQYF	TGCAGCGTTGTGGGTCAGGGGGCCACAGATACGCAGTATTTT
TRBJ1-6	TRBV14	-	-	CPRRTAYNSPLHF	TGCCCTCGACGGACAGCTTATAATTCACCCCTCCACTTT
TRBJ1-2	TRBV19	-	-	CASSMGRWDLGGYTF	TGTGCCAGTAGTATGGGGAGATGGGACTTAGGTGGCTACACCTTC
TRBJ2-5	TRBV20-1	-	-	CSASPQGLGETQYF	TGCAGTGCTAGTCCGCAGGGGCTAGGAGAGACCCAGTACTTC
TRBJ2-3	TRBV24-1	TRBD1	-	CATSDPRGSTDTQYF	TGTGCCACCAGTGATCCCAGGGGGTCCACAGATACGCAGTATTTT
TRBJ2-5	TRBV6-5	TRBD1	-	CASRDRKQETQYF	TGTGCCAGCCGGGACAGAAAACAAGAGACCCAGTACTTC
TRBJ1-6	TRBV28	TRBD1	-	CASSTGQSYNSPLHF	TGTGCCAGCAGTACGGGACAGAGCTATAATTCACCCCTCCACTTT